Described below is a single T cell receptor (beta chain) sequence and its context. The antigen is unknown. TCRdb reprocessed the reads with MiXCR, giving one entry per CDR3 protein. The profile shows approximately 89,000 distinct CDR3 sequences, approximately 32% of them singletons. These data come from a study of T cell repertoires in cytomegalovirus infection. This CDR3 is 14 amino acids long. Between the trimmed V and J ends, which lost 1 base and 5 bases, there was a span of 9 bases. CDR1 ENHRY and CDR2 SYGVKD come from the germline V gene. The TCR was taken from a human donor in good health (CMV status not recorded). Some clones in this sample may be carry-over from other donors' samples. The specimen was CD8+ T cells from cultured PBMCs, collected from culture after CMV antigen stimulation. The chain combines TRBV10-3 with TRBJ2-1; D uncertain. This CDR3 reads CAISELVPDNEQFF. The CDR3 nucleotides are TGTGCCATCAGTGAGTTAGTTCCCGACAATGAGCAGTTCTTC.